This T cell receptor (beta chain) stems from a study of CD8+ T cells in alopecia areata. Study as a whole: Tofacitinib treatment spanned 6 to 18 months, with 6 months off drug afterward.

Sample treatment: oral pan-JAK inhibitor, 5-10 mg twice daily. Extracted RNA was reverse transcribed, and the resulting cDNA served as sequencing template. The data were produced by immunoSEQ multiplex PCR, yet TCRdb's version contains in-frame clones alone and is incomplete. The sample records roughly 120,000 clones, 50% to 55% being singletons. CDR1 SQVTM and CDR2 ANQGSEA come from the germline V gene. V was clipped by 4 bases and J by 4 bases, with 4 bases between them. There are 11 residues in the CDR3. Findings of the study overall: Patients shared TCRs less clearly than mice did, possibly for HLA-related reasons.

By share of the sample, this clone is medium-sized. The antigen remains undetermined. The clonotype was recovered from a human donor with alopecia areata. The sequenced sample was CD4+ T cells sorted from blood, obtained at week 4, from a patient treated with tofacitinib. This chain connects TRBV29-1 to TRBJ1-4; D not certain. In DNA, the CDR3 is TGCAGCGTTGCGGATAATGAAAAACTGTTTTTT. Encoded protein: CSVADNEKLFF.